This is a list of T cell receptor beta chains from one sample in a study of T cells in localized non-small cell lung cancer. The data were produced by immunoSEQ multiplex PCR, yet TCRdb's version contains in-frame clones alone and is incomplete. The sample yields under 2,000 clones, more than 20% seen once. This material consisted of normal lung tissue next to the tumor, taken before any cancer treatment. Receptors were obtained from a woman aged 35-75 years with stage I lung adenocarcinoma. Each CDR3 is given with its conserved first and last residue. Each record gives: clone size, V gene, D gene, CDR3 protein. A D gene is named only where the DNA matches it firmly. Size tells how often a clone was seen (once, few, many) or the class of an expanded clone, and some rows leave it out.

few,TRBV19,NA,CASSWGPNTGELFF
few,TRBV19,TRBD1,CASSIPQGQSNSPLHF
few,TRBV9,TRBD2,CASSEAGALSAEQYF
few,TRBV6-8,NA,CASTLTGASYEQYF
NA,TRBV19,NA,CASSKATGKGEQYF
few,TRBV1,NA,CASSQGWGSYEQYF
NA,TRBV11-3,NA,CASLPSGGLNYGYTF
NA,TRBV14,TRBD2,CASSQAGTRGEQFF
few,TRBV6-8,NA,CASSPGAYEQYF
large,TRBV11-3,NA,CASSPESGAETQYF
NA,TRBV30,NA,CAWSVKEDYNSPLHF
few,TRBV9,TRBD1,CASSEGRTGSGGYGYTF
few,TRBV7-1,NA,CASSLVSNTEQFF
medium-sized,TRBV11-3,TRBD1,CASSRGQTNSGNTIYF
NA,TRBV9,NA,CASSEARGTNQPQHF
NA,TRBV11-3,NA,CASSLEIQSRGAFF
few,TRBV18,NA,CASSFRDGPNQPQHF
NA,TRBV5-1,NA,CASSLQDPADGYTF
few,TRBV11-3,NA,CASSGTGYYNEQFF
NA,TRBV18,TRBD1,CASSSGQGAANEKLFF
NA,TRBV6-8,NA,CASSYGPDLDYGYTF
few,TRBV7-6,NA,CASSLLQGMRTEAFF
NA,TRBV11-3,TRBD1,CASSPVRGRKDGYTF
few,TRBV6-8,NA,CASSSPDKGNTIYF
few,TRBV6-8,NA,CASSYSRGDTEAFF
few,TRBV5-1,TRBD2,CASSFSPSGGANTDTQYF
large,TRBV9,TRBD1,CASSDRTGAISPLHF
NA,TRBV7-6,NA,CASSYAGRPKSSYEQYF
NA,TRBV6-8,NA,CASSYSLGSYNEQFF
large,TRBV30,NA,CAWSVGQAGTYEQYF
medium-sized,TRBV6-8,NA,CASSYSGLMGPGNTIYF
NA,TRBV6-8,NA,CASSYSKEREQYF
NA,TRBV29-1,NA,CSVSGNLNTEAFF
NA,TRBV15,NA,CATSGRTGSGNTIYF
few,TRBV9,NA,CASSQAGLGAFF
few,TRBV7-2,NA,CASSFQRGTEAFF
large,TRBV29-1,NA,CSVDTGTENTEAFF
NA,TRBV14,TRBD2,CASKGEILAGEQYF
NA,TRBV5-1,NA,CASSLSLANTGELFF
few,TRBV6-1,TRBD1,CASSEAGTAIAKNIQYF
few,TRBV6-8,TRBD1,CASSLQGPGQPQHF